Sequencing of this TCR beta chain was carried out in a study of blood T cell repertoires in COVID-19. Across the whole study: From the United States, Italy and Spain came samples of acute and convalescent COVID-19. Sources were T cells, B-cell-depleted T cells, or PBMCs; the material itself was cDNA or gDNA.

Under the authors' procedure: How many nucleated cells were present was estimated from reference gene primer amplification. Profiled with immunoSEQ multiplex PCR; TCRdb holds only in-frame clones, not every one. That table is the source of V, J and clone size, and D and trimming were worked out from the DNA. The sample carries more than 90,000 clones, 85% recorded once. Deletions cut 0 bases from V and 7 bases from J, with 16 bases between. CDR3 size: 16 residues. Looked up from germline, CDR1 is SGHDN and CDR2 is FVKESK. This chain uses TRBV14 with TRBJ2-1; maybe TRBD2 (6 bases). Specimen: peripheral blood. The clonotype comes from an elderly man with acute or convalescent COVID-19. CDR3 coding DNA: TGTGCCAGCAGCCAAGACGGACTAACCTCGACGAATGAGCAGTTCTTC. This translates into CASSQDGLTSTNEQFF.